This T cell receptor beta chain derives from a study of Ad26.COV2.S vaccination and SARS-CoV-2 variants. Overall study context: Dosing was one shot or two shots 56 days apart.

The sample's treatment: around 19 received Ad26.COV2.S at low or high dose, single or two shots; a few received placebo; per-sample allocation not given. Repertoires come from day 63 after the first vaccine or placebo injection. This CDR3 contains 16 residues. V shed 5 bases and J 1 base; nucleotides not matched to a gene: 8. Germline V gives CDR1 PRHDT, CDR2 FYEKMQ (reference sequence). General study results and limits: The breadth of spike-specific CD8+ and CD4+ T cell responses after vaccination was reportedly substantial. Participants in the vaccine arm had higher spike-specific TCR breadth; placebo recipients had lower.

Worth noting for this clone: Its antigen is not known.

This table comes from immunoSEQ multiplex PCR, and its TCRdb copy is limited to in-frame clones, with some not included. The sample consists of about 350,000 clones, around 89% of them appearing once. This clonotype originated in a person between 18 and 60 years old who received the Ad26.COV2.S COVID-19 vaccine or a placebo. This specimen consisted of peripheral blood, obtained in a trial of Ad26.COV2.S vaccine versus placebo. The chain couples TRBV13 to TRBJ2-1, with 7 bases identical to TRBD1. CDR3 residues: CASSLLTGVSYNEQFF. CDR3 DNA sequence: TGTGCCAGCAGCCTACTCACAGGGGTTTCCTACAATGAGCAGTTCTTC.